This T cell receptor beta chain was found in a study of T cell responses to AZD1222 COVID-19 vaccine. This CDR3 is built from 16 residues. The germline V and J ends were trimmed by 4 bases and 5 bases, with 18 bases remaining between them. Germline V CDR1 and CDR2: SGHRS, YFSETQ. Assay used: immunoSEQ multiplex PCR; TCRdb lists only in-frame clones, some missing. Of 80,000 or so clones in the sample, 70% to 90% were seen once. This clone was detected only once. Sample: peripheral blood, taken on day 0 of AZD1222 vaccination. The chain couples TRBV5-1 to TRBJ2-2; a weak D match, TRBD1 (6 bases). The source is an adult in good health. The chain's CDR3 is CASSLDSTSRTGELFF. The DNA for the CDR3 is TGCGCCAGCAGCCTGGACAGCACATCTCGGACCGGGGAGCTGTTTTTT.